This TCR beta chain was documented in a study of blood T cell repertoires in COVID-19. The CDR3 has 16 residues. Trimming removed 0 bases from V and 11 bases from J; junction bases left unmatched: 12. The germline gives CDR1 SGHAT, CDR2 FQNNGV. Living in about 25 US areas, the participants were between roughly 18 and 90 years of age. Donors were grouped by their self-reported clinical history. Original analysis: Amplified reference gene primers provided the basis for estimating nucleated cell counts. The assay was immunoSEQ multiplex PCR, and TCRdb's table has in-frame clones only and misses some. V, J and clone size are taken as reported in that table, and D and trimming were inferred from the DNA itself. The profile shows about 270,000 clones, about 87% of them singletons.

This TCR was recovered from a woman aged 50 to 60 who had recovered from COVID-19. Sequencing input: PBMCs or T cells enriched from blood (not recorded which). This chain joins TRBV11-2 and TRBJ1-1; 10 bases agree with TRBD1. Written as DNA, the CDR3 is TGTGCCAGCAGCTTAGACCGTGGAGGGACAGGGGTTGTGGCTTTCTTT. Encoded protein: CASSLDRGGTGVVAFF.